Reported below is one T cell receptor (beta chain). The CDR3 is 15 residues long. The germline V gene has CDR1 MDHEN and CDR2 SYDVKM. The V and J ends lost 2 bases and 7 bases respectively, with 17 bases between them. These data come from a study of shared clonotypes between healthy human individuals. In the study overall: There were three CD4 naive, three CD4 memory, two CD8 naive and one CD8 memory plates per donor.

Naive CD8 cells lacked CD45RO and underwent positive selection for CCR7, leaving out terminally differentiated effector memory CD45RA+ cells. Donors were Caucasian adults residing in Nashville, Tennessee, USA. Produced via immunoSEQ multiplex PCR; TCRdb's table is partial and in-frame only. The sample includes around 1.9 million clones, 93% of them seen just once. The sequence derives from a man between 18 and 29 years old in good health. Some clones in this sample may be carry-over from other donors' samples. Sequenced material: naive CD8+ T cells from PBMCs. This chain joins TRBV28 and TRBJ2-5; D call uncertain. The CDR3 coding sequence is TGTGCCAGCAGTTTAAGTCTCAGAGGAAACCGGACCCAGTACTTC. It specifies CASSLSLRGNRTQYF.